These 2 T cell receptor beta chains share one sample of origin, sequenced in a study of molecular identifiers for immune sequencing clone quantification. MiXCR, applied by TCRdb to the PCR reads, yields one record per CDR3 protein. Found here are about half a million distinct CDR3 sequences, under 30% of them singletons; the top ten hold roughly 0.77%. Sequenced: naive CD8+ T cells from blood, with Jurkat cell RNA spiked in. The subset here: FACS-sorted CD8+CD4-CCR7+CD45RA+ naive T cells. The receptors originated from a human donor in good health. Some libraries in this study had Jurkat cell RNA spiked in.

This chain joins TRBV7-9 and TRBJ2-2; tentatively, D is TRBD2 (5 bases). Trimming stripped 2 bases from V and 4 bases from J, with 17 bases between. Germline CDR1 reads SEHNR; CDR2 reads FQNEAQ (reference sequence). The CDR3 is 17 amino acids. CDR3 coding DNA: TGTGCCAGCAGCTTAAGTCGGGGAGCTGTCGTCACCGGGGAGCTGTTTTTT. It specifies CASSLSRGAVVTGELFF.

This clonotype was seen a few times. V and J are TRBV4-2 and TRBJ2-7; 11 bases line up with TRBD2. The CDR3 sequence is 15 residues long. Looked up from germline, CDR1 is LGHNA and CDR2 is YNFKEQ. Trimming at V came to 1 base and at J to 5 bases, leaving 4 bases not matched to a gene. The CDR3 coding sequence is TGTGCCAGCAGCCAAGTAGCGGGAGGGAAGGACGAGCAGTACTTC. This codes for CASSQVAGGKDEQYF.